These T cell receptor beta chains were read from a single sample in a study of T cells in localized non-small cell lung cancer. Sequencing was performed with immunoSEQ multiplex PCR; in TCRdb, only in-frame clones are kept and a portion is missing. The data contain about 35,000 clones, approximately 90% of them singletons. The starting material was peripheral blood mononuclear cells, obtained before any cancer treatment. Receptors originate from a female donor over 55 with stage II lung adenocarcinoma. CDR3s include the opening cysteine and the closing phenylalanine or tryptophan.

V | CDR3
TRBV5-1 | CASSLVGDPGYGYTF
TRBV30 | CAWRPRGGSETQYF
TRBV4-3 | CASSQDPGGQGYWNEQFF
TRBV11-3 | CASSYGTSASNEQFF
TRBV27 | CAIRTGMNEQFF
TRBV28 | CASSLGYEQFF
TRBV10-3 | CAISESKGTEAFF
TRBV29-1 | CSVEIEGLGEQFF
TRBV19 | CASSRTLGDRVTEAFF
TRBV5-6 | CASSANRGRNYEQYF
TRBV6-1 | CASSDLRGDGTGELFF
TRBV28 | CASTGGGRAVEQYF
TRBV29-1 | CSVTVNSYEQYF
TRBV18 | CASSPLAQETQYF
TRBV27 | CASSIDRQGGFSYEQYF
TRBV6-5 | CASSYRGPTSRDTQYF
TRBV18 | CASSPLAGGQETQYF
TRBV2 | CASSNQGAGDYGYTF
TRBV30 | CAWNDFGHRSGNTIYF
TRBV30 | CAWSADAPSSYTF
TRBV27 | CASSLIGSVSYEQYF
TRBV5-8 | CASSIRDSRYEQYF
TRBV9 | CASSVQMGRQYIDTQYF
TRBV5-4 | CASSGGTSGGNTDTQYF
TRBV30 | CACPLGARSTDTQYF
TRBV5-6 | CASSKDRRTDTQYF
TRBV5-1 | CASSLEGRAGEKLFF
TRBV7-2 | CASSLAPDGSGYGYTF
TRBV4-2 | CASSQDVRGQTQPQHF
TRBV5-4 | CASSCRGGQVENQPQHF
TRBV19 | CASTIIPGGLNTEAFF
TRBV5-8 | CASSPRGTSVTEAFF
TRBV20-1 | CSADRTDTQYF
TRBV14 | CASSRGGYEQYF
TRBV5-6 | CASQQGAGYGYTF
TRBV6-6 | CASSYGVGRGPGELFF
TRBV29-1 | CSERTGASNTEAFF